This note documents a single TCR beta chain sequence. The data originate from a study of cytomegalovirus exposure and HLA in healthy donors. CDR1 is SGHTA, CDR2 FQGNSA, per germline. Trimming took off 4 bases at V and 5 bases at J, with 7 bases between the two ends. This CDR3 has 12 amino acids. Researchers ran the PCR with 60 Vbeta and 13 Jbeta primers. The data were produced by immunoSEQ multiplex PCR, yet TCRdb's version contains in-frame clones alone and is incomplete. The table shows approximately 120,000 clones, with around 78% occurring only once. This sequence joins TRBV7-2 and TRBJ2-3; D not certain. This TCR derives from a man aged 40-55 years in good health and CMV-seronegative. Sequencing was done on a sample of PBMCs. As DNA, the CDR3 is TGTGCCAGCAGCTCCCGAGGAGATACGCAGTATTTT. This translates into CASSSRGDTQYF. The full variable domain, in which reference TRBV7-2 and TRBJ2-3 provide the parts outside the CDR3, is GAGVSQSPSNKVTEKGKDVELRCDPISGHTALYWYRQSLGQGLEFLIYFQGNSAPDKSGLPSDRFSAERTGGSVSTLTIQRTQQEDSAVYLCASSSRGDTQYFGPGTRLTVL.